The TCR beta chain under discussion was sequenced for a study of molecular identifiers for immune sequencing clone quantification. For the study at large: Five portions were made in replicates from RNA of around 20,000 or 100,000 naive CD8 cells, and four underwent sequencing.

CDR3 length: 14 amino acids. Study outcomes and limitations: Because of identical TCR molecules sharing a barcode, sizes of highly expanded clones could be underestimated.

Input for naive CD8 libraries was about 17,000 to 1,100,000 sorted cells; the RNA fraction used was 10%, 30% or 50%. On this clonotype itself: Its antigen is unknown. A read error may account for a junction end that differs from germline.

The bulk TCR libraries were made with methods described before and with listed TCR primers. TCRdb fed the PCR reads into MiXCR, producing one record per CDR3 protein. Of under 600,000 distinct CDR3 sequences listed, over 20% were seen once; the top ten hold roughly 0.81%. This clonotype was obtained from a human donor in good health. Some libraries in this study had Jurkat cell RNA spiked in. Sequencing input: naive CD8+ T cells from blood, with Jurkat cell RNA spiked in. As for subset: FACS-sorted CD8+CD4-CCR7+CD45RA+ naive T cells. V is TRBV12-3 or TRBV12-4 and J is TRBJ2-1; the D is unclear. CDR3 sequence (DNA): TGTGCCAGCACCTCAAATCACCCTAATAATGAGCAGTCCTTC. It yields the protein CASTSNHPNNEQSF.